Below, one T cell receptor (beta chain) is given with its context. Its recognized antigen is unknown. Base quality data are lacking; no much larger clone is found one base away. The data originate from a study of blood T cell repertoires in COVID-19 (dated by TCRdb to 2019 to 2021). Turning to the overall study: Collaborator samples came from the United States, Italy and Spain and covered acute and convalescent phases of COVID-19. Nearly every sample came with metadata listing a de-identified subject ID, COVID-19 status, age in years and sex. Where HLA class I and class II types were available, the types were taken from metadata supplied by the sample provider, not from assay-based typing. The material from the prospective study consisted of cDNA or gDNA derived from T cells, B-cell-depleted T cells, or PBMCs. The samples were drawn from two sources: the first 160 participants of the ongoing ImmuneRACE study, and 1,000 to 1,500 subjects contributed by 6 global collaborators. Deeply sampled blood TCRbeta repertoires from subjects exposed to, actively infected with, or recovered from COVID-19 were included in the dataset. A freely available public database, intended as a resource for researchers studying the immune response to SARS-CoV-2, is where the repertoires were released. Findings and caveats that apply to the study as a whole: How much clinical and demographic metadata was included differed by source and by participant, and the metadata was provided uncurated.

The immunoSEQ Assay, a bias-controlled multiplex PCR, was used to amplify TCRbeta CDR3 regions from genomic DNA. Per the source publication's procedure: The number of nucleated cells in each sample was estimated by amplification of reference gene primers within the assay. To quantify the absolute abundance of each unique TCRbeta CDR3 rearrangement, sequence reads were collapsed and filtered. For each sample, productive Simpson clonality was calculated by taking the square root of Simpson's diversity index across productive rearrangements. TCRdb provides this immuneACCESS table in a form limited to in-frame rearrangements. Some clones are lacking; in checked studies, under half of them reflect an unresolved V gene, and why the rest are absent is not known. Clone size and V and J calls were adopted from that table, with D and trimming inferred from the DNA. This sample is represented by 100,000 to 150,000 clones; more than 70% of them were singletons. The top ten clones comprise 5% to 6.5% of the sample.

Collaborating institutions collected whole blood in K2EDTA tubes following their own protocols. For TCRbeta analysis, collaborators shipped samples in one of three forms: frozen whole blood, isolated PBMCs, or DNA extracted from either of those sample types. The TCR was taken from a human donor in a cohort sampled during active COVID-19. Sequenced sample: peripheral blood.

The DNA sequence is as follows: TGTGCCAGCAGAGACGGGACTACCCTCTACGAGCAGTACTTC. Its coded protein is CASRDGTTLYEQYF. The chain is made from TRBV6-6 and TRBJ2-7, with TRBD2 matching 7 junction bases. V and J are trimmed by 6 bases and 3 bases, and the gene matches miss 8 bases of the junction. Reading from cysteine to phenylalanine, the CDR3 counts 14 amino acids. Just the 42-base CDR3 DNA is kept, in frame starting at base 1. The germline V gene (reference sequence) gives CDR1 as MNHNY and CDR2 as SVGAGI.